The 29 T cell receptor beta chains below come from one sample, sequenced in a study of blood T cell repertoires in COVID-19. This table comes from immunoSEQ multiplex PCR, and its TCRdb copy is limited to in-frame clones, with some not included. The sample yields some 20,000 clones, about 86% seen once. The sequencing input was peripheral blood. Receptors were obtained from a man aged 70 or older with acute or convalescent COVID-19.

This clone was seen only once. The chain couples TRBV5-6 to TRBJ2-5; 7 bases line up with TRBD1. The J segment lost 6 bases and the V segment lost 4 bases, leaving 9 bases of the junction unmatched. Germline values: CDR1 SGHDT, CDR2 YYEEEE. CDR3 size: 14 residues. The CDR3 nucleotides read TGTGCCAGCAGCCCGGGCGACAGGGCGAAGACCCAGTACTTC. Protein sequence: CASSPGDRAKTQYF.

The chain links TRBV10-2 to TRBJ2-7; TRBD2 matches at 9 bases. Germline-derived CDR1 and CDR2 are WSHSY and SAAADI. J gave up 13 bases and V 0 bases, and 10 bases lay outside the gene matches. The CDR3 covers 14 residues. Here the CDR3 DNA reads TGCGCCAGCAGTGAGTCGCCTAGCGGGACAATCGACTACTTC. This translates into CASSESPSGTIDYF.

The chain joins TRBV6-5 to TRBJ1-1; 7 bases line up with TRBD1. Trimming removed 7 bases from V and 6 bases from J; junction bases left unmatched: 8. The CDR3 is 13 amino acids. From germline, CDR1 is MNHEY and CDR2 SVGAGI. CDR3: CASILQGIAEAFF. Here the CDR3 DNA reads TGTGCCAGCATCTTACAGGGGATCGCTGAAGCTTTCTTT.

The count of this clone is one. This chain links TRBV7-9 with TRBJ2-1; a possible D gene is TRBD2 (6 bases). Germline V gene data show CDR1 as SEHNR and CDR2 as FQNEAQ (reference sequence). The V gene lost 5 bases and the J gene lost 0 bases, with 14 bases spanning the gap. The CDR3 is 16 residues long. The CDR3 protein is CASSHLAGSSYNEQFF. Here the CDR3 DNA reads TGTGCCAGCAGCCATTTGGCGGGGAGCTCCTACAATGAGCAGTTCTTC.

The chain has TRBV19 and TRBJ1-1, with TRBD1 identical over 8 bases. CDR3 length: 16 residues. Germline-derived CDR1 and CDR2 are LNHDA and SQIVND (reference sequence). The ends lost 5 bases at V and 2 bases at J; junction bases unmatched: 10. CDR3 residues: CASSLIDRGLNTEAFF. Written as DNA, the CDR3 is TGTGCCAGTAGTCTGATAGACAGGGGTCTAAACACTGAAGCTTTCTTT.

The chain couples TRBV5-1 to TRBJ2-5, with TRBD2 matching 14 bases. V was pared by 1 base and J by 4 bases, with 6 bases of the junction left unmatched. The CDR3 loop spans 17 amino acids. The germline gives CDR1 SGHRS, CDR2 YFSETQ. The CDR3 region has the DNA TGCGCCAGCAGCTTGACGGGACTAGCGGGAGTGGGAGAGACCCAGTACTTC. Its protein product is CASSLTGLAGVGETQYF.

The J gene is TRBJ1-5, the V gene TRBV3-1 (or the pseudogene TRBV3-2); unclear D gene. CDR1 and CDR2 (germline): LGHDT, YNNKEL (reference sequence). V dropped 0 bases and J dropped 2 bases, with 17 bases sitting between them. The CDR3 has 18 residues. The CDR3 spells CASSQESGAGMGNQPQHF. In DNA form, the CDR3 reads TGTGCCAGCAGCCAAGAGTCCGGCGCAGGTATGGGCAATCAGCCCCAGCATTTT.

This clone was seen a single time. This CDR3 is CASSLSGVWSNSPLHF. The CDR3 bases are TGTGCCAGCAGTTTATCGGGGGTTTGGAGTAATTCACCCCTCCACTTT. The chain employs TRBV28 and TRBJ1-6, with D tentatively TRBD1 (5 bases). Trimming took 1 base from V and 6 from J, leaving 13 bases between them. This CDR3 has 16 residues. Germline CDR1 reads MDHEN; CDR2 reads SYDVKM.

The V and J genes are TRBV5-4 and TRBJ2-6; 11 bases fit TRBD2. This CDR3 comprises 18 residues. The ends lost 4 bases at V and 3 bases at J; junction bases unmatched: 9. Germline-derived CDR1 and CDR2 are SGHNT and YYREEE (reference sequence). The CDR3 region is CASSRKMTSGIGANVLTF. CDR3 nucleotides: TGTGCCAGCAGCCGAAAAATGACTAGCGGGATTGGGGCCAACGTCCTGACTTTC. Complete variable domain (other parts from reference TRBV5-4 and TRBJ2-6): ETGVTQSPTHLIKTRGQQVTLRCSSQSGHNTVSWYQQALGQGPQFIFQYYREEENGRGNFPPRFSGLQFPNYSSELNVNALELDDSALYLCASSRKMTSGIGANVLTFGAGSRLTVL.

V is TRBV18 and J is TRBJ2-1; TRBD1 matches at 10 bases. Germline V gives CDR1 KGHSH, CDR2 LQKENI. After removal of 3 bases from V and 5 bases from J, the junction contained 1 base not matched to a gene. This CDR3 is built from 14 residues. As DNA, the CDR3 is TGTGCCAGCTCACCCGGGACAGGGGACAATGAGCAGTTCTTC. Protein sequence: CASSPGTGDNEQFF.

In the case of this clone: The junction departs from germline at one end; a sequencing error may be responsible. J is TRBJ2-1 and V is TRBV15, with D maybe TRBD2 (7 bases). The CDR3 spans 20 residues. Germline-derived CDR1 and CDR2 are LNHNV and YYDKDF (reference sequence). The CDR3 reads CATSRDRDYFRGISYNEQFF. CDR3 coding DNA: TGTGCCACCAGCCGAGACCGGGACTACTTTAGGGGGATTTCCTACAATGAGCAGTTCTTC.

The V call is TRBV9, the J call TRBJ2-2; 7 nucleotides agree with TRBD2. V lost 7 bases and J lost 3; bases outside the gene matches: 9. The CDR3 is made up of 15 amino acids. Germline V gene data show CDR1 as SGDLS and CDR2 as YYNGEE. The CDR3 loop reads CASSPGGGDTGELFF. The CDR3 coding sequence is TGTGCCAGCTCCCCAGGCGGGGGAGACACCGGGGAGCTGTTTTTT.

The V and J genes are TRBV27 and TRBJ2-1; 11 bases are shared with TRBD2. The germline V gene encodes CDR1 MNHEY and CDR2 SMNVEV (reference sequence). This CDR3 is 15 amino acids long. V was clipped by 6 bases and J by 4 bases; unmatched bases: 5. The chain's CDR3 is CASRPLAGGYNEQFF. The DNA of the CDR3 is TGTGCCAGCAGGCCCCTAGCGGGAGGTTACAATGAGCAGTTCTTC.

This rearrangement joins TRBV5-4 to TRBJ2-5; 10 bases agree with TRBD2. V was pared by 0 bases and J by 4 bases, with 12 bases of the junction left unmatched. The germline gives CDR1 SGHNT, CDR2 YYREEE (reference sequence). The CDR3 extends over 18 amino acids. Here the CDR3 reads CASSLGLAGDTEGETQYF. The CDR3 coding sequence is TGTGCCAGCAGCTTGGGGCTAGCGGGAGACACCGAGGGAGAGACCCAGTACTTC.

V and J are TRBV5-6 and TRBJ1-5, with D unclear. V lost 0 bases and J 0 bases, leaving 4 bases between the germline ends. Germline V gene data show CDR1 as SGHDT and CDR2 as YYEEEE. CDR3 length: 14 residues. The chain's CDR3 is CASSLGISNQPQHF. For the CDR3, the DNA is TGTGCCAGCAGCTTGGGTATTAGCAATCAGCCCCAGCATTTT.

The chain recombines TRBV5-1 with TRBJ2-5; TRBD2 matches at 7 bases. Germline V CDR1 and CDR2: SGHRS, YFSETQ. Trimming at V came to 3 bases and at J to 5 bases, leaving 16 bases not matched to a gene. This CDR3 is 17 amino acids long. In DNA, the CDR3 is TGCGCCAGCAGCTCGATCCGGGGAGCGGGACCCCGGGAGACCCAGTACTTC. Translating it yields CASSSIRGAGPRETQYF.

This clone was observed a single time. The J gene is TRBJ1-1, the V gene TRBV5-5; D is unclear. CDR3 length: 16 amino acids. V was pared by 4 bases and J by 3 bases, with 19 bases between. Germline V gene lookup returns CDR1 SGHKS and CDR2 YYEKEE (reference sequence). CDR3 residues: CASSPRGEQWHTEAFF. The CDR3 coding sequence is TGTGCCAGCAGCCCCCGCGGGGAGCAGTGGCACACTGAAGCTTTCTTT.

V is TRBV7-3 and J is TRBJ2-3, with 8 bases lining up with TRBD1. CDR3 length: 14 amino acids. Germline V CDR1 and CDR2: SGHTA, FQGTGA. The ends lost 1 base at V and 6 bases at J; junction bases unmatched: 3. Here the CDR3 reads CASSLSTGGDTQYF. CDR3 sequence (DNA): TGTGCCAGCAGCTTAAGTACAGGGGGGGATACGCAGTATTTT.

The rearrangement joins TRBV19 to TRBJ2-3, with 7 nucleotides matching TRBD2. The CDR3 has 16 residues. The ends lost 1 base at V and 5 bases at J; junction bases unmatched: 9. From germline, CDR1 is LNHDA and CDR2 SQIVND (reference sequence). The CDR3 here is CASSIVAGVRLDTQYF. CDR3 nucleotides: TGTGCCAGTAGTATAGTGGCGGGAGTTCGTTTAGATACGCAGTATTTT.

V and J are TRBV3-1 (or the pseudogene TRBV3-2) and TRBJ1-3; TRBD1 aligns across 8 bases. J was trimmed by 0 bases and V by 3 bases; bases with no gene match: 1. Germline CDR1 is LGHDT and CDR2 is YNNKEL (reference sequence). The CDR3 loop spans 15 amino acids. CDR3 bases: TGTGCCAGCAGCCACAGGGGGCCCTCTGGAAACACCATATATTTT. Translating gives CASSHRGPSGNTIYF.

As DNA, the CDR3 is TGTGCCAGCAGTTCCCCAGGGCATACCTACGAGCAGTACTTC. It translates to CASSSPGHTYEQYF. V is TRBV28 and J is TRBJ2-7; TRBD1 is a possible D gene (5 bases). V lost 4 bases and J 2 bases, leaving 12 bases between the germline ends. The length of the CDR3 is 14 residues. Germline V gives CDR1 MDHEN, CDR2 SYDVKM.

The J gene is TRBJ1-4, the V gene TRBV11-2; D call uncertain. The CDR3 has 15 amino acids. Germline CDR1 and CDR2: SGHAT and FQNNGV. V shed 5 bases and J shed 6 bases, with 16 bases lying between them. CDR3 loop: CASSLEPMLDEKLFF. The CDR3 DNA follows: TGTGCCAGCAGCCTTGAGCCGATGCTAGATGAAAAACTGTTTTTT.

CDR3 nucleotides: TGTGCCAGCAGCCAAGCGACGCCCACAGGGGGCCTGGACTATGGCTACACCTTC. This encodes CASSQATPTGGLDYGYTF. The chain has TRBV4-2 and TRBJ1-2; 9 bases fit TRBD1. Germline CDR1 LGHNA, CDR2 YNFKEQ. The CDR3 runs 18 residues. V lost 1 base and J lost 3; bases outside the gene matches: 12.

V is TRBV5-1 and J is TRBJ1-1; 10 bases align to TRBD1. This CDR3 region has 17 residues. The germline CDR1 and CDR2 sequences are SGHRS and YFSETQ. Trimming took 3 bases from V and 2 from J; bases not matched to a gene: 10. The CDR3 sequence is CASSSSGTGVRNTEAFF. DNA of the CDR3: TGCGCCAGCAGCTCCTCGGGGACAGGGGTAAGAAACACTGAAGCTTTCTTT.

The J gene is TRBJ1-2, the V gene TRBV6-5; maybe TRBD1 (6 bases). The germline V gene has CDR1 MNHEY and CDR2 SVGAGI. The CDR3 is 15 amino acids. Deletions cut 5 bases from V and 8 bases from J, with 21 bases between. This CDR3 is CASSNNGGALNGYTF. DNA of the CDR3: TGTGCCAGCAGTAACAATGGGGGGGCGTTGAACGGCTACACCTTC.

This CDR3 is CASSRGQPYEQYF. Here the CDR3 DNA reads TGTGCCAGCAGCAGGGGACAGCCCTACGAGCAGTACTTC. The chain carries TRBV2 and TRBJ2-7, with 7 bases matching TRBD1. The germline CDR1 and CDR2 sequences are SNHLY and FYNNEI. CDR3 length: 13 amino acids. Germline trimming cut 6 bases from V and 2 bases from J; bases unmatched to any gene: 4.

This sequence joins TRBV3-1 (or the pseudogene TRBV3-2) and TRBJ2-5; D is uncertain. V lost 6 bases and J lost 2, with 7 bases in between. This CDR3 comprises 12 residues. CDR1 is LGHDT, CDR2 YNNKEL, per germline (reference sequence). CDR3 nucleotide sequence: TGTGCCAGCAGGGCGGAACAAGAGACCCAGTACTTC. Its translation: CASRAEQETQYF.

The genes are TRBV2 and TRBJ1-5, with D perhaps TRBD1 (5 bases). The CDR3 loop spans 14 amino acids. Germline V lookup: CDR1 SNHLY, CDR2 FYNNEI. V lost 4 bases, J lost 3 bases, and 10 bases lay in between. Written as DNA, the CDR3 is TGTGCCAGCAGTGTGCAGGGCTCCAATCAGCCCCAGCATTTT. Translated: CASSVQGSNQPQHF. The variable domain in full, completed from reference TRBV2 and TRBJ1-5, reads EPEVTQTPSHQVTQMGQEVILRCVPISNHLYFYWYRQILGQKVEFLVSFYNNEISEKSEIFDDQFSVERPDGSNFTLKIRSTKLEDSAMYFCASSVQGSNQPQHFGDGTRLSIL.

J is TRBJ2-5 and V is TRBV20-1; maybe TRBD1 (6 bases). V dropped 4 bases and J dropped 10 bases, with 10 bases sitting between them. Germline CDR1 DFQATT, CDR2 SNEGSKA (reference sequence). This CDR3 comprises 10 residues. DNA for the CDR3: TGCAGTGCTACCCGACAGGACCAGTACTTC. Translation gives CSATRQDQYF.